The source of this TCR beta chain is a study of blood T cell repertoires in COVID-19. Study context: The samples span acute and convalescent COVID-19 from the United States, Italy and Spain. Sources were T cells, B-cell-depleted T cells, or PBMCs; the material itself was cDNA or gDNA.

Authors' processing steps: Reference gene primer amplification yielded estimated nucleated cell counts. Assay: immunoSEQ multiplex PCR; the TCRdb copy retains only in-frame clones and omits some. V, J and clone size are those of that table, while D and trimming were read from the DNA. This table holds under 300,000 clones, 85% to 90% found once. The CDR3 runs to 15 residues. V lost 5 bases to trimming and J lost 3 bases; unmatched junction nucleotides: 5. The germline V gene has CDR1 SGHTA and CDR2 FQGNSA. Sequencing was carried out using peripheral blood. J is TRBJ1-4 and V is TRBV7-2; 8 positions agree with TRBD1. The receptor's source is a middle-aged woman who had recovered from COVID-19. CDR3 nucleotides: TGTGCCAGCAGCCCTTACAGGGGGGCTAATGAAAAACTGTTTTTT. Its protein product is CASSPYRGANEKLFF.